This T cell receptor (beta chain) was obtained from a study of cytomegalovirus exposure and HLA in healthy donors. General study points: 150 to 200 TCR beta chains were listed as cytomegalovirus-associated. Most sequenced TCRs were rare (though some public TCRs occurred in many donors). CMV antigen specificity was confirmed in vitro for three CMV-associated chains. Within the 100 to 150 validation repertoires, first-cohort TCR clusters tended to co-occur, according to a later analysis.

As to this clone: Its antigen is still unknown.

In germline, CDR1 is SQVTM, CDR2 ANQGSEA. The CDR3 is made up of 11 amino acids. Using immunoSEQ multiplex PCR, the repertoire was profiled, and TCRdb retains in-frame clones only, with some absent. The sample holds approximately 180,000 clones; more than 70% are singletons and the top ten take about 1.5%. The chain joins TRBV29-1 to TRBJ1-2; D might be TRBD1 (6 bases). Specimen: PBMCs. The sequence was obtained from a woman younger than 35 in good health and CMV-seronegative. The CDR3 loop reads CTAGTIEGYTF. CDR3 nucleotides: TGCACCGCCGGGACAATAGAGGGCTACACCTTC.